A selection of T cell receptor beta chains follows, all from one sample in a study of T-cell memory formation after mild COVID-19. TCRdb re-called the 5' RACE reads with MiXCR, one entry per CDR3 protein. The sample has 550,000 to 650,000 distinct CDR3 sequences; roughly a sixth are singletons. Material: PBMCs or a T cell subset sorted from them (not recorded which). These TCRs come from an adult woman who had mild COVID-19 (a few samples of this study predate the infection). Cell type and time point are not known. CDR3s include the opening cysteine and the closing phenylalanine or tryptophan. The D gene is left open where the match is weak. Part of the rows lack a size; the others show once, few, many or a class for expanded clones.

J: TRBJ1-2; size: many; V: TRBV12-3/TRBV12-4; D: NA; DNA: TGTGCCAGCAGTTTAGGGGGAACTAACTATGGCTACACCTTC; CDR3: CASSLGGTNYGYTF
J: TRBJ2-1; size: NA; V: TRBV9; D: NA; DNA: TGTGCCAGCAGCGTAGGCCCAGCGGAGAGCTCCTACAATGAGCAGTTCTTC; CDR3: CASSVGPAESSYNEQFF
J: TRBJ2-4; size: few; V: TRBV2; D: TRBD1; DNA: TGTGCCAGCAACCGGGACAGTCAAAACATTCAGTACTTC; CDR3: CASNRDSQNIQYF
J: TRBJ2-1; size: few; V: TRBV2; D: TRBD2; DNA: TGTGCCAGCAGTAGCGGGGGGCACTACAATGAGCAGTTCTTC; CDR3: CASSSGGHYNEQFF
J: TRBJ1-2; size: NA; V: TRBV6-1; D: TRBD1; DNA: TGTGCCAGCAGCGATCCGGGACAGGGCGCGGGTGGCTACACCTTC; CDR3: CASSDPGQGAGGYTF
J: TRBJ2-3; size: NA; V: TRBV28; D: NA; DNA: TGTGCCAGCAGTTTGCTCCTTATGGCTTGGGGGGCAGATACGCAGTATTTT; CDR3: CASSLLLMAWGADTQYF
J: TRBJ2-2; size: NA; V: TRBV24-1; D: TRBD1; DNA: TGTGCCACCAGTGATTCAGGGGGTCACGGGGAGCTGTTTTTT; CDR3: CATSDSGGHGELFF
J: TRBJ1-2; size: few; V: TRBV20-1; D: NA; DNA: TGCAGTGCTACGAACCGGAGGCTTAACTATGGCTACACCTTC; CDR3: CSATNRRLNYGYTF
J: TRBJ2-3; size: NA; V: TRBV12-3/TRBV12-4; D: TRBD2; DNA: TGTGCCAGCACTATGGGACTAGCGGGAACAGATACGCAGTATTTT; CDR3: CASTMGLAGTDTQYF
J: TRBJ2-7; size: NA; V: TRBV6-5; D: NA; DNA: TGTGCCAGCAGTTACGGTCAGGGGAGCTCCTACGAGCAGTACTTC; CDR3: CASSYGQGSSYEQYF
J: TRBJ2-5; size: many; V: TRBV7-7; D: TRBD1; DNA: TGTGCCAGCAGCCCAGGACAGGGTTACGGGCAAGAGACCCAGTACTTC; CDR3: CASSPGQGYGQETQYF
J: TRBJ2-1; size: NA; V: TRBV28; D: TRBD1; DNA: TGTGCCAGCAGTCCTGATCCGGACAGGGCTCTCTACAATGAGCAGTTCTTC; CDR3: CASSPDPDRALYNEQFF
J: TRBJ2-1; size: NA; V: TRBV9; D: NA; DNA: TGTGCCAGCAGCGGGATGACTTCCGAGCAGTTCTTC; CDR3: CASSGMTSEQFF
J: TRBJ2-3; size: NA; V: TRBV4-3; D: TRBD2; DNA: TGCGCCAGCAGCCAAGATCTCCTAGCGGGAGGAGATACGCAGTATTTT; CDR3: CASSQDLLAGGDTQYF
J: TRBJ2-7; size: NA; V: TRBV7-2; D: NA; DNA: TGTGCCAGCAGCCCTGGCCCGTCCGGCTCCTACGAGCAGTACTTC; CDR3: CASSPGPSGSYEQYF
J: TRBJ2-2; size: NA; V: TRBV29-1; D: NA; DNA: TGCAGCGTGCTAAACACCGGGGAGCTGTTTTTT; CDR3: CSVLNTGELFF
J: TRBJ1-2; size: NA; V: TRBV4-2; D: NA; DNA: TGTGCCAGCAGCCAAGATCGCAGGCCTAACTATGGCTACACCTTC; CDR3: CASSQDRRPNYGYTF
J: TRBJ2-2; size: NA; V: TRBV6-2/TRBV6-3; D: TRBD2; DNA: TGTGCCAGCATGAGGTGGCGGCGGGAGTACGAACACACCGGGGAGCTGTTTTTT; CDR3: CASMRWRREYEHTGELFF
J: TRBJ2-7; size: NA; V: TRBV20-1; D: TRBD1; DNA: TGCAGTGCAAGAGTGGACAGGGTCTTTAACTACGAGCAGTACTTC; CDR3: CSARVDRVFNYEQYF
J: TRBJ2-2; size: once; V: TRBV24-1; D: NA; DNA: TGTGCCACCAGTTTTGGGAGCGGGGAGCTGTTTTTT; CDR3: CATSFGSGELFF
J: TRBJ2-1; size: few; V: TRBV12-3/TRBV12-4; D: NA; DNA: TGTGCCAGCAGTCATCGGACAGACTTCTCCTACAATGAGCAGTTCTTC; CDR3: CASSHRTDFSYNEQFF
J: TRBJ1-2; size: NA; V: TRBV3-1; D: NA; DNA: TGTGCCAGCAGCCACGACAGCTACTATGGCTACACCTTC; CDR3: CASSHDSYYGYTF